These T cell receptor beta chains were read from a single sample in a study of T cell responses to AZD1222 COVID-19 vaccine. Using immunoSEQ multiplex PCR, the repertoire was profiled, and TCRdb retains in-frame clones only, with some absent. The sample lists some 130,000 clones, 93% seen once, with about 0.91% in the top ten. This specimen consisted of peripheral blood, obtained on day 0 of AZD1222 vaccination. These receptor sequences come from an adult in good health. CDR3s include the opening cysteine and the closing phenylalanine or tryptophan. D genes are given only for firm matches. Clone size, where shown, is once, few, many, or a class for clones that have expanded.

D gene: .
V gene: TRBV6-1
J gene: TRBJ1-6
clone size: once
CDR3 protein: CASSEGPRGAGSPLHF
CDR3 DNA: TGTGCCAGCAGTGAAGGGCCACGGGGGGCCGGTTCACCCCTCCACTTT

D gene: .
V gene: TRBV29-1
J gene: TRBJ1-5
clone size: .
CDR3 protein: CSVGQGGNQPQHF
CDR3 DNA: TGCAGCGTTGGGCAAGGGGGCAATCAGCCCCAGCATTTT

D gene: TRBD2
V gene: TRBV6-5
J gene: TRBJ2-1
clone size: .
CDR3 protein: CASSGGGLGVGEQFF
CDR3 DNA: TGTGCCAGCAGCGGCGGGGGACTAGGGGTCGGTGAGCAGTTCTTC

D gene: TRBD1
V gene: TRBV6-5
J gene: TRBJ1-2
clone size: once
CDR3 protein: CASRPGQGLNYGYTF
CDR3 DNA: TGTGCCAGTCGACCCGGACAGGGGCTCAACTATGGCTACACCTTC

D gene: .
V gene: TRBV19
J gene: TRBJ2-1
clone size: .
CDR3 protein: CASSVIDSYNEQFF
CDR3 DNA: TGTGCCAGTAGTGTTATAGACAGCTACAATGAGCAGTTCTTC

D gene: TRBD1
V gene: TRBV6-5
J gene: TRBJ1-2
clone size: .
CDR3 protein: CASSPQGYGYTF
CDR3 DNA: TGTGCCAGCAGCCCACAGGGGTACGGCTACACCTTC

D gene: .
V gene: TRBV5-1
J gene: TRBJ1-1
clone size: .
CDR3 protein: CASSLGRTLNTEAFF
CDR3 DNA: TGCGCCAGCAGCTTGGGCCGGACTCTGAACACTGAAGCTTTCTTT

D gene: TRBD1
V gene: TRBV2
J gene: TRBJ1-5
clone size: .
CDR3 protein: CASSLRDSDNQPQHF
CDR3 DNA: TGTGCCAGCAGCCTGCGGGACAGTGACAATCAGCCCCAGCATTTT

D gene: .
V gene: TRBV2
J gene: TRBJ2-7
clone size: .
CDR3 protein: CASSGGVSSSYEQYF
CDR3 DNA: TGTGCCAGCAGTGGAGGGGTCTCTAGCTCCTACGAGCAGTACTTC

D gene: TRBD1
V gene: TRBV5-6
J gene: TRBJ1-2
clone size: .
CDR3 protein: CASSTRQGNGYTF
CDR3 DNA: TGTGCCAGCAGCACTAGACAGGGGAATGGCTACACCTTC

D gene: .
V gene: TRBV19
J gene: TRBJ1-2
clone size: .
CDR3 protein: CATTDIYYGYTF
CDR3 DNA: TGTGCCACCACGGACATATACTATGGCTACACCTTC

D gene: .
V gene: TRBV25-1
J gene: TRBJ1-1
clone size: .
CDR3 protein: CASSQTVEAFF
CDR3 DNA: TGTGCCAGCAGTCAAACAGTTGAAGCTTTCTTT

D gene: TRBD1
V gene: TRBV2
J gene: TRBJ1-3
clone size: .
CDR3 protein: CASSDRGHTGNTIYF
CDR3 DNA: TGTGCCAGCAGTGATAGGGGGCACACGGGAAACACCATATATTTT

D gene: .
V gene: TRBV2
J gene: TRBJ2-6
clone size: .
CDR3 protein: CASKWTGANVLTF
CDR3 DNA: TGTGCCAGCAAGTGGACTGGGGCCAACGTCCTGACTTTC

D gene: .
V gene: TRBV7-9
J gene: TRBJ1-2
clone size: .
CDR3 protein: CASRKVQEGRGYTF
CDR3 DNA: TGTGCCAGCAGGAAGGTTCAGGAGGGAAGGGGCTACACCTTC

D gene: .
V gene: TRBV6-5
J gene: TRBJ1-5
clone size: .
CDR3 protein: CASSNRGQPQHF
CDR3 DNA: TGTGCCAGCAGTAACCGGGGGCAGCCCCAGCATTTT

D gene: .
V gene: TRBV9
J gene: TRBJ2-2
clone size: .
CDR3 protein: CASSVEGRQTGELFF
CDR3 DNA: TGTGCCAGCAGCGTAGAAGGACGCCAAACCGGGGAGCTGTTTTTT

D gene: TRBD1
V gene: TRBV3-1/TRBV3-2
J gene: TRBJ1-2
clone size: .
CDR3 protein: CASTKGPENRGESGYTF
CDR3 DNA: TGTGCCAGCACCAAAGGACCAGAAAACAGGGGCGAGAGTGGCTACACCTTC

D gene: TRBD1
V gene: TRBV6-6
J gene: TRBJ1-1
clone size: .
CDR3 protein: CASGIPGQVEAFF
CDR3 DNA: TGTGCCAGCGGCATACCGGGACAGGTTGAAGCTTTCTTT

D gene: .
V gene: TRBV7-2
J gene: TRBJ1-4
clone size: .
CDR3 protein: CASSLAWGARGEKLFF
CDR3 DNA: TGTGCCAGCAGCTTAGCATGGGGGGCGCGAGGTGAAAAACTGTTTTTT

D gene: .
V gene: TRBV7-8
J gene: TRBJ1-1
clone size: .
CDR3 protein: CASSPGHTEAFF
CDR3 DNA: TGTGCCAGCAGCCCTGGACACACTGAAGCTTTCTTT

D gene: .
V gene: TRBV19
J gene: TRBJ2-2
clone size: few
CDR3 protein: CASRRGGVKTGELFF
CDR3 DNA: TGTGCCAGTAGGAGAGGAGGGGTTAAGACCGGGGAGCTGTTTTTT

D gene: TRBD2
V gene: TRBV7-9
J gene: TRBJ2-1
clone size: .
CDR3 protein: CASSPRGGAGNEQFF
CDR3 DNA: TGTGCCAGCAGCCCCCGGGGGGGGGCGGGAAATGAGCAGTTCTTC

D gene: .
V gene: TRBV27
J gene: TRBJ1-1
clone size: .
CDR3 protein: CASSLTGRTEAFF
CDR3 DNA: TGTGCCAGCAGTTTAACAGGGAGGACTGAAGCTTTCTTT

D gene: .
V gene: TRBV2
J gene: TRBJ1-1
clone size: once
CDR3 protein: CASSDGQMNTEAFF
CDR3 DNA: TGTGCCAGCAGTGACGGACAAATGAACACTGAAGCTTTCTTT

D gene: .
V gene: TRBV5-4
J gene: TRBJ1-2
clone size: few
CDR3 protein: CASSLDRSVYGYTF
CDR3 DNA: TGTGCCAGCAGCTTGGATAGAAGTGTCTATGGCTACACCTTC

D gene: TRBD1
V gene: TRBV19
J gene: TRBJ2-7
clone size: .
CDR3 protein: CASSNNRGAYEQYF
CDR3 DNA: TGTGCCAGTAGTAACAACAGGGGTGCCTACGAGCAGTACTTC